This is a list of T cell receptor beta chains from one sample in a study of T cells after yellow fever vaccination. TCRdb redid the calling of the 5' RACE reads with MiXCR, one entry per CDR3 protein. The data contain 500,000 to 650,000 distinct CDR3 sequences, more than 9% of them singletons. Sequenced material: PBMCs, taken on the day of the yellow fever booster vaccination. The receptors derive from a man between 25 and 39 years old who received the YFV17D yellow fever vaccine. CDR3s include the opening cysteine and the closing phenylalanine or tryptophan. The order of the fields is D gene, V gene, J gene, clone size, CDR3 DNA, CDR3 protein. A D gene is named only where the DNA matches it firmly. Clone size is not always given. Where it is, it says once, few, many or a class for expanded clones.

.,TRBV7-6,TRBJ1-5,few,TGTGCCAGCAGCGAACAGGGCGAAAGGAGTCAGCCCCAGCATTTT,CASSEQGERSQPQHF
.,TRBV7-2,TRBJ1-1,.,TGTGCCAGCAGCCTAGGGGCAGCTCTAACTAACACTGAAGCTTTCTTT,CASSLGAALTNTEAFF
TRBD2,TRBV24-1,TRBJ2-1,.,TGTGCCACCAGTGCTCGGGGACTAGCGGGAGACAATGAGCAGTTCTTC,CATSARGLAGDNEQFF
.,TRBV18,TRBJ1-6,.,TGTGCCAGCTCACCTCTGACGGATACTAATTCACCCCTCCACTTT,CASSPLTDTNSPLHF
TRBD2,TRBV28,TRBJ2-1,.,TGTGCCAGCGGCGGACTAACGGGAGGGGATGAGCAGTTCTTC,CASGGLTGGDEQFF
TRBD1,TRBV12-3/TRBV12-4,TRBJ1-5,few,TGTGCCAGCAGTCCCACAGGGGGCTGGGGGAATCAGCCCCAGCATTTT,CASSPTGGWGNQPQHF
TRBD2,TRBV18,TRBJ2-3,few,TGTGCCAGCTCATCGACTAGCGGGAGGGCCTCCGATACGCAGTATTTT,CASSSTSGRASDTQYF
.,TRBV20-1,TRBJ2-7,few,TGCAGTGCTAGTAATAGGGTTCCGGACGAGCAGTACTTC,CSASNRVPDEQYF
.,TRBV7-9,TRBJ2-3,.,TGTGCCAGCAGCCAGGACGGGGTGGGACCTCGCACAGATACGCAGTATTTT,CASSQDGVGPRTDTQYF
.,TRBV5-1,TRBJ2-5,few,TGCGCCAGCAGAAGATTAGAGACCCAGTACTTC,CASRRLETQYF
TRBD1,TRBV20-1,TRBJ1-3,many,TGCAGTGTTAGCCCGGGACAGGGGAGAAACACCATATATTTT,CSVSPGQGRNTIYF
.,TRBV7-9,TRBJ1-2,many,TGTGCCAGCAGCTTACTCCCGGATGGCTACACCTTC,CASSLLPDGYTF
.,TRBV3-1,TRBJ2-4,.,TGTGCCAGCAGCCTCCTAGATTCAAACATTCAGTACTTC,CASSLLDSNIQYF
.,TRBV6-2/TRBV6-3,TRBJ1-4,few,TGTGCCAGCAGTCCGCTAGGCACCCCTAATGAAAAACTGTTTTTT,CASSPLGTPNEKLFF
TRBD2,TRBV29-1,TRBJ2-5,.,TGCAGCGTTGTAGCGGGAAAGGGAGAGACCCAGTACTTC,CSVVAGKGETQYF
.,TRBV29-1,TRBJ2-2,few,TGCAGCAAAAGGGGTACCACCGGGGAGCTGTTTTTT,CSKRGTTGELFF
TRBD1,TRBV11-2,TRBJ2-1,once,TGTGCCAGCAGCAAGAGAATACAGGGGCTCTCCTACAATGAGCAGTTCTTC,CASSKRIQGLSYNEQFF
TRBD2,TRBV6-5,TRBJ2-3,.,TGTGCCAGCAGTTTCCCAGCGGGAGGGCCATCAGATACGCAGTATTTT,CASSFPAGGPSDTQYF
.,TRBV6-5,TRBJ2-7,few,TGTGCCAGCAGTTATCACCCGGGATCCTACTACGAGCAGTACTTC,CASSYHPGSYYEQYF
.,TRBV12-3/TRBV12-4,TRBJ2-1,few,TGTGCCAGCATGCTGACTGGAGCGAATGAGCAGTTCTTC,CASMLTGANEQFF
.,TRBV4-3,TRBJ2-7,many,TGCGCCAGCAGCCAAGGGGGAGGATACGAGCAGTACTTC,CASSQGGGYEQYF
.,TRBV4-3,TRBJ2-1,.,TGCGCCAGCAGCCAAGATCTATTAGCGTGGGCCTTAGGGAATGAGCAGTTCTTC,CASSQDLLAWALGNEQFF